This T cell receptor beta chain appears in the sequencing data of a study of T cell repertoires in cytomegalovirus infection (dated by TCRdb to about 2019). Study-wide context: The peptide stimulations were aimed at well-studied HLA-B-restricted epitopes as well as recently identified HLA-C-restricted CMV epitopes, whose presentation resists viral immunomodulation. The HLA type of each donor mattered for the analysis, because public TCR beta signatures pointed to carriage of CMV infection along with the matching HLA type.

This clonotype was seen more than once but under ten times. Its antigen has not been determined. The input lacks base qualities; no much larger clone sits a single base away. Study-level results and caveats: Carriers of CMV infection plus the relevant HLA type were discriminated by the cumulative frequency of public TCR beta family members in the study cohort and in an independent approximately 350-donor cohort. The ex vivo response was dominated by HLA-C-restricted CMV-specific TCR beta clonotypes, which also provided the single most frequent clonotype in two of eight donors.

The germline V and J ends show losses of 6 bases and 6 bases respectively, and no gene match explains 12 bases of the junction. CDR1 and CDR2 are drawn from the germline V gene: MNHEY, SVGEGT. Its CDR3 holds 15 amino acids, cysteine through phenylalanine. The CDR3 DNA has 45 bases and is translated from base 1. The treatment or condition label, read with the paper, signifies: in vitro stimulation with specific CMV peptide epitopes to enrich CMV-specific T cells. The instrument given in TCRdb is Illumina HiSeq 1500. The public reads were reanalyzed by TCRdb: fastp trimming at Q25, MiXCR alignment, in-frame beta chains only. Rows are combined by CDR3 protein, so each entry shows the most common genes and DNA. Within this sample are fewer than 650,000 distinct CDR3 sequences, with almost 40% of them counted one time only. Jointly, the top ten make up 48% of the sample.

The sequenced sample was cultured PBMCs, obtained from culture after CMV antigen stimulation. The chain links TRBV6-2 or TRBV6-3 with TRBJ2-7, and TRBD2 aligns with 9 junction nucleotides. This receptor was taken from a human donor in good health (CMV status not recorded). Some clones in this sample may be carry-over from other donors' samples. The nucleotides are TGTGCCAGCAGCTCGACTAGCGGTGCCCCCGGCGAGCAGTACTTC. Translated, this gives CASSSTSGAPGEQYF.